The following is a T cell receptor (beta chain) sequence with its context. No antigen is known for it. At one end, the junction sequence differs from germline, possibly due to a read error. This CDR3 comprises 15 residues. Looked up from germline, CDR1 is SGHTA and CDR2 is FQGNSA. Cryopreserved PBMCs were the source of roughly 2 micrograms of genomic DNA, which went to TCR beta libraries. This record comes from a study of cytotoxic CD8 clonotypes in ibrutinib-treated CLL. Study at large: Partial responses numbered around 25 and complete responses 2; after a median around 68 months, about 14 stayed remitted and around 12 progressed. The study, taken as a whole, reports: Public clonotypes (which were uncommon) either contracted or remained stable on treatment.

Researchers set a sequencing depth target of 1 in 200,000 to 1 in 1 million T cells. Sequencing was performed with immunoSEQ multiplex PCR; in TCRdb, only in-frame clones are kept and a portion is missing. The repertoire includes over 100,000 clones, 70% to 90% of them detected once, and about 2% sits in the top ten. The genes are TRBV7-2 and TRBJ1-1; D might be TRBD1 (5 bases). The sequenced sample was PBMCs, obtained after 24 months of ibrutinib treatment. The TCR was taken from a human donor with chronic lymphocytic leukemia. CDR3 nucleotides: TGTGCCAGCAGCATCAACTCCAGGGTGAAGACTGAAGCTTTCTTT. This encodes CASSINSRVKTEAFF.